The clone carrying this T cell receptor beta chain was detected a few times. Its antigen is undetermined. Across several immunoSEQ plates, the genomic DNA of each subset was split evenly. TCRdb's copy holds only in-frame clones and misses some; the assay was immunoSEQ multiplex PCR. The sample has hundreds of thousands of clones; around 74% are singletons. The germline V and J ends were trimmed by 2 bases and 3 bases, with 14 bases remaining between them. This CDR3 spans 15 amino acids. Germline CDR1 is SGHDT and CDR2 is YYEEEE. This specimen comes from a study of shared clonotypes between healthy human individuals. Turning to the study itself: CD4 naive and memory got three plates each, CD8 naive two, CD8 memory one.

Findings and caveats of the study: Shared clonotypes: about 5.3% naive CD4, under 4% naive CD8, 2% to 2.5% memory CD4, 0.4% memory CD8.

This TCR derives from a woman younger than 45 in good health. Input material: memory CD4+ T cells sorted from blood. Described subset: CD45RA-negative fraction. The chain recombines TRBV5-6 with TRBJ1-1; no definite D call. The CDR3 DNA follows: TGTGCCAGCAGCTTTGGAGGGAGACGTGACACTGAAGCTTTCTTT. It codes for CASSFGGRRDTEAFF.